This section outlines one TCR beta chain sequence together with its context. The source of the sample is a study of blood T cells in healthy people across ages. The use of a sample-barcoded 5' primer and a J-beta primer mix characterized a second PCR of roughly 6 to 11 cycles. Per-sample output comprised a minimum of 3 million paired-end reads containing CDR3. TCRdb ran MiXCR on the 5' RACE reads and lists one entry per CDR3 protein. The sample comprises 710,000 or so distinct CDR3 sequences, about a fifth of which are singletons, and around a fifth rests with the top ten. V was shortened by 8 bases and J by 4 bases, with 17 bases between the two germline ends. The CDR3 has 14 amino acids. Every donor gave approximately 10 milliliters of peripheral blood.

The V and J genes are TRBV12-3 or TRBV12-4 and TRBJ2-5; TRBD2 might be the D (6 bases). The sequence came from a man aged 70-80 years in good health. The source material was blood. Here the CDR3 reads CASGPLGGGETQYF. In DNA form, the CDR3 reads TGTGCCAGCGGCCCCCTCGGGGGTGGAGAGACCCAGTACTTC.